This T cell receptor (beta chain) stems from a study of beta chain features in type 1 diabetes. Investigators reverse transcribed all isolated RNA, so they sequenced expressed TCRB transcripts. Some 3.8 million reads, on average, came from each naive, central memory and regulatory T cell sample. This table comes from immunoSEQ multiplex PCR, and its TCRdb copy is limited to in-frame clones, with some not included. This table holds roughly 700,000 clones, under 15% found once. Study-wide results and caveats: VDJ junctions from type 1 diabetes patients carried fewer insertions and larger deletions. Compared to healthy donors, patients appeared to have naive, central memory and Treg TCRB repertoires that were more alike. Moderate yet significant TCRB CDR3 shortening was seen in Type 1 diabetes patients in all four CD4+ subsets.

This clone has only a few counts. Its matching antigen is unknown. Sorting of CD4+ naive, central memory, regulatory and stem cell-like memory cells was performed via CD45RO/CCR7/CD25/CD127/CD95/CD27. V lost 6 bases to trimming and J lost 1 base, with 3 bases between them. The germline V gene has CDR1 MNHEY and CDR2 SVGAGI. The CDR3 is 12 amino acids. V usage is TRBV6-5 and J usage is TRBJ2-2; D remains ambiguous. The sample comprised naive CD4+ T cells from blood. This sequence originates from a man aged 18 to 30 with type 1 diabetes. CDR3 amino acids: CASRGNTGELFF. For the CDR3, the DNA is TGTGCCAGCAGGGGGAACACCGGGGAGCTGTTTTTT.